One sample yielded the 24 T cell receptor beta chains listed below, sequenced in a study of blood T cell repertoires in COVID-19. Data came from immunoSEQ multiplex PCR; TCRdb stores just in-frame clones and leaves some out. The sample lists 140,000 to 150,000 clones, roughly 90% occurring once. The sample consisted of PBMCs or T cells enriched from blood (not recorded which). These receptors came from a woman under 40 with acute COVID-19.

The gene calls are TRBV5-4 and TRBJ2-5; 13 nucleotides agree with TRBD2. This CDR3 is 15 amino acids long. Looked up from germline, CDR1 is SGHNT and CDR2 is YYREEE (reference sequence). J lost 4 bases, V lost 3 bases, and 3 bases had no gene match. In DNA form, the CDR3 reads TGTGCCAGCAGCTCCGGACTAGCGGGAGTAGAGACCCAGTACTTC. It encodes CASSSGLAGVETQYF.

The CDR3 coding sequence is TGTGCCAGCAGCCCGGGGGTAGCGGCCTACGAGCAGTACTTC. Amino acid sequence: CASSPGVAAYEQYF. V usage is TRBV28 and J usage is TRBJ2-7; D perhaps matches TRBD2 (6 bases). Trimming shortened V by 6 bases and J by 2 bases, and 14 bases separated the two germline ends. Germline V gives CDR1 MDHEN, CDR2 SYDVKM. CDR3 length: 14 amino acids.

This chain connects TRBV7-9 to TRBJ2-3, with 16 positions matching TRBD2. The CDR3 has 18 residues. Germline V gene sequence: CDR1 SEHNR, CDR2 FQNEAQ (reference sequence). Germline trimming cut 4 bases from V and 3 bases from J; bases unmatched to any gene: 7. The CDR3 region has the DNA TGTGCCAGCAGCTCAGAGGGACTAGCGGGAGGGGAAACAGATACGCAGTATTTT. This sequence encodes CASSSEGLAGGETDTQYF.

The chain employs TRBV7-6 and TRBJ2-3, with D perhaps matching TRBD2 (5 bases). Germline V gene sequence: CDR1 SGHVS, CDR2 FNYEAQ. The CDR3 totals 15 residues. V gave up 2 bases and J gave up 2 bases, with 11 bases separating them. The CDR3, as DNA: TGTGCCAGCAGCTTAAGCGGCCCCCCCACAGATACGCAGTATTTT. This codes for CASSLSGPPTDTQYF.

The rearrangement links TRBV4-2 to TRBJ1-3, with TRBD1 matching 7 bases. The CDR3 consists of 15 residues. Losses at the gene ends were 8 bases for V and 1 base for J; bases not matched to a gene: 8. CDR1 is LGHNA, CDR2 YNFKEQ, per germline. The DNA for the CDR3 is TGTGCCAGCTCCCGGGACAGAGATTCTGGAAACACCATATATTTT. This translates into CASSRDRDSGNTIYF.

This chain joins TRBV27 and TRBJ2-7, with D perhaps matching TRBD1 (5 bases). The CDR3 has 14 amino acids. CDR1 and CDR2 (germline): MNHEY, SMNVEV (reference sequence). The germline V and J ends were trimmed by 3 bases and 6 bases, with 15 bases remaining between them. The CDR3 DNA reads TGTGCCAGCAGTTTTCGTGCAGGGCAATCCGAGCAGTACTTC. Encoded protein: CASSFRAGQSEQYF.

The CDR3 bases are TGCGCCAGCAGCTCAGGCCTACAAAACACTGAAGCTTTCTTT. This gives the protein CASSSGLQNTEAFF. The rearrangement joins TRBV5-1 to TRBJ1-1; D call uncertain. The CDR3 has 14 amino acids. V gave up 3 bases and J gave up 2 bases, with 11 bases separating them. In germline, CDR1 is SGHRS, CDR2 YFSETQ. Complete variable domain (other parts from reference TRBV5-1 and TRBJ1-1): KAGVTQTPRYLIKTRGQQVTLSCSPISGHRSVSWYQQTPGQGLQFLFEYFSETQRNKGNFPGRFSGRQFSNSRSEMNVSTLELGDSALYLCASSSGLQNTEAFFGQGTRLTVV.

The genes are TRBV7-9 and TRBJ2-7; TRBD1 aligns across 7 bases. The CDR3 runs to 14 residues. Germline CDR1 SEHNR, CDR2 FQNEAQ (reference sequence). J lost 2 bases, V lost 5 bases, and 6 bases had no gene match. This chain's CDR3 is CASSPRGGAYEQYF. CDR3 bases: TGTGCCAGCAGCCCTAGAGGGGGCGCCTACGAGCAGTACTTC.

This clone was seen a single time. This chain joins TRBV7-9 and TRBJ1-2, with D tentatively TRBD1 (6 bases). Trimming cost V 5 bases and J 0 bases, with 13 bases left between them. Germline CDR1 is SEHNR and CDR2 is FQNEAQ (reference sequence). This CDR3 has 15 amino acids. In nucleotides, the CDR3 is TGTGCCAGCAGCCCAAGGACAGAAGCTAACTATGGCTACACCTTC. It codes for CASSPRTEANYGYTF.

V is TRBV7-2 and J is TRBJ1-1; 7 bases align to TRBD1. V lost 5 bases and J lost 4; bases outside the gene matches: 10. The CDR3 spans 15 residues. Germline lookup yields CDR1 SGHTA and CDR2 FQGNSA. The CDR3 sequence is CASSPIQGWGTEAFF. The CDR3, as DNA: TGTGCCAGCAGCCCGATACAGGGGTGGGGCACTGAAGCTTTCTTT.

This chain's CDR3 is CASSLSLGQGGAGELFF. In nucleotides, the CDR3 is TGTGCCAGCAGCTTATCGCTAGGCCAGGGCGGCGCCGGGGAGCTGTTTTTT. The V call is TRBV7-9, the J call TRBJ2-2, with D perhaps matching TRBD1 (5 bases). This CDR3 has 17 residues. V lost 2 bases and J 6 bases, leaving 19 bases between the germline ends. Germline V gives CDR1 SEHNR, CDR2 FQNEAQ (reference sequence).

The chain uses TRBV27 and TRBJ1-2; 8 bases are shared with TRBD1. This CDR3 contains 15 residues. The germline gives CDR1 MNHEY, CDR2 SMNVEV (reference sequence). After removal of 6 bases from V and 5 bases from J, the junction contained 11 bases not matched to a gene. For the CDR3, the DNA is TGTGCCAGCAGACTATTGGACAGGGAATCTTATGGCTACACCTTC. Translating gives CASRLLDRESYGYTF.

This chain connects TRBV28 to TRBJ1-4; D is perhaps TRBD1 (6 bases). This CDR3 has 15 residues. Germline V gene lookup returns CDR1 MDHEN and CDR2 SYDVKM. V gave up 5 bases and J gave up 7 bases, with 17 bases separating them. The CDR3 sequence: CASSPKQGISEKLFF. The CDR3 DNA sequence: TGTGCCAGCAGTCCAAAACAGGGTATAAGTGAAAAACTGTTTTTT.

The chain employs TRBV4-3 and TRBJ1-1; 10 nucleotides match TRBD1. CDR3 length: 18 amino acids. The V segment lost 1 base and the J segment 1 base; nucleotides outside the gene matches: 9. CDR1 LGHNA and CDR2 YSLEER come from the germline V gene. The CDR3 loop reads CASSQGGQGLEGNTEAFF. CDR3 DNA: TGCGCCAGCAGCCAAGGGGGACAGGGGCTTGAAGGGAACACTGAAGCTTTCTTT.

The chain combines TRBV18 with TRBJ2-7; 9 nucleotides agree with TRBD1. The germline V gene has CDR1 KGHSH and CDR2 LQKENI. This CDR3 comprises 17 residues. V gave up 1 base and J gave up 4 bases; unmatched junction bases: 11. The chain's CDR3 is CASSPQNTGTGSYEQYF. The CDR3 DNA sequence: TGTGCCAGCTCACCACAAAACACCGGGACAGGGTCATACGAGCAGTACTTC.

V and J are TRBV5-1 and TRBJ2-7, with 7 bases lining up with TRBD1. J was trimmed by 0 bases and V by 0 bases; bases with no gene match: 6. Germline-derived CDR1 and CDR2 are SGHRS and YFSETQ. The CDR3 is made up of 16 amino acids. As DNA, the CDR3 is TGCGCCAGCAGCTTGGTTAGGGACAGCGTCTCCTACGAGCAGTACTTC. Translation gives CASSLVRDSVSYEQYF.

This rearrangement joins TRBV28 to TRBJ1-2, with TRBD1 matching 7 bases. The trim removed 7 bases at V and 7 bases at J, leaving 3 bases unmatched. The CDR3 runs to 11 residues. From germline, CDR1 is MDHEN and CDR2 SYDVKM. In nucleotides, the CDR3 is TGTGCCAGCAAGTCAGGGGGTGGCTACACCTTC. Protein sequence: CASKSGGGYTF.

The rearrangement joins TRBV28 to TRBJ2-7; a weak D match, TRBD2 (5 bases). In germline, CDR1 is MDHEN, CDR2 SYDVKM. The CDR3 consists of 15 residues. The germline V and J ends were trimmed by 1 base and 2 bases, with 12 bases remaining between them. This CDR3 reads CASSLFMEVPYEQYF. CDR3 in DNA: TGTGCCAGCAGTTTATTTATGGAGGTCCCCTACGAGCAGTACTTC.

J is TRBJ2-1 and V is TRBV9, with D maybe TRBD2 (6 bases). Germline V gives CDR1 SGDLS, CDR2 YYNGEE. The V end was cut by 0 bases, the J end by 1 base, with 8 bases between. The CDR3 totals 15 residues. CDR3 loop: CASSVDGTSYNEQFF. CDR3 nucleotide sequence: TGTGCCAGCAGCGTAGATGGGACTTCCTACAATGAGCAGTTCTTC. The full variable domain, with the rest looked up from reference TRBV9 and TRBJ2-1, is DSGVTQTPKHLITATGQRVTLRCSPRSGDLSVYWYQQSLDQGLQFLIQYYNGEERAKGNILERFSAQQFPDLHSELNLSSLELGDSALYFCASSVDGTSYNEQFFGPGTRLTVL.

V gene TRBV6-5 combines with J gene TRBJ1-5; D gene uncertain. This CDR3 has 15 amino acids. V shed 6 bases and J shed 0 bases, with 12 bases lying between them. CDR1 and CDR2 from the germline V gene are MNHEY and SVGAGI. In nucleotides, the CDR3 is TGTGCCAGCAGGCCACAATTTAATAGCAATCAGCCCCAGCATTTT. Encoded protein: CASRPQFNSNQPQHF.

CDR3 sequence reads: CASSQEDGTGGYEQYF. DNA for the CDR3: TGTGCCAGCAGCCAAGAAGATGGGACAGGGGGCTACGAGCAGTACTTC. This rearrangement joins TRBV4-2 to TRBJ2-7; 11 bases agree with TRBD1. Per germline, CDR1 LGHNA and CDR2 YNFKEQ. With 0 bases clipped from V and 3 bases from J, the junction kept 4 bases outside the gene matches. CDR3 size: 16 residues.

The rearrangement joins TRBV7-2 to TRBJ1-1; D not certain. Per germline, CDR1 SGHTA and CDR2 FQGNSA. The CDR3 is made up of 14 amino acids. Between the trimmed V and J ends, which lost 1 base and 4 bases, there was a span of 10 bases. The CDR3 region has the DNA TGTGCCAGCAGCTTAGAGGCGGGGTTCACTGAAGCTTTCTTT. It translates to CASSLEAGFTEAFF.

The V call is TRBV5-1, the J call TRBJ2-3, with a weak D call TRBD2 (5 bases). V shed 1 base and J shed 6 bases, with 12 bases lying between them. Germline CDR1 reads SGHRS; CDR2 reads YFSETQ. This CDR3 has 14 residues. The CDR3 here is CASSLSGIWDTQYF. The DNA of the CDR3 is TGCGCCAGCAGCTTGTCGGGGATATGGGATACGCAGTATTTT.

The chain employs TRBV6-4 and TRBJ2-3, with 9 bases matching TRBD1. The CDR3 spans 15 residues. CDR1 and CDR2 (germline): MRHNA, SNTAGT. The V and J ends lost 4 bases and 5 bases, in that order; junction bases with no gene match: 7. The CDR3 sequence: CASSAQDRGIDTQYF. The DNA for the CDR3 is TGTGCCAGCAGTGCCCAGGACAGGGGTATAGATACGCAGTATTTT.